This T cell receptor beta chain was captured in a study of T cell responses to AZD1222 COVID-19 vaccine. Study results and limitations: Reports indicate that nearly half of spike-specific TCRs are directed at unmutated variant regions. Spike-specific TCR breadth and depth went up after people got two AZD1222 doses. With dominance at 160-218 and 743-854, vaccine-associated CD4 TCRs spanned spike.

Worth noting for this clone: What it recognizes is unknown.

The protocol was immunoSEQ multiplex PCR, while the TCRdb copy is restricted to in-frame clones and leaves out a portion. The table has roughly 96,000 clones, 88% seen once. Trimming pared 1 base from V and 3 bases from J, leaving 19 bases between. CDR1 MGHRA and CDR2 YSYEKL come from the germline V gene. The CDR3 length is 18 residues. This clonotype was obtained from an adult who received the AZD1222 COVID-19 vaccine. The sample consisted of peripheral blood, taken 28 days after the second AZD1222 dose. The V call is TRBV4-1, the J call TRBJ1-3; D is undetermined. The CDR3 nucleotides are TGCGCCAGCAGCCAAGCAGACATGGGGTTCGTGAGTGGAAACACCATATATTTT. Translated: CASSQADMGFVSGNTIYF.